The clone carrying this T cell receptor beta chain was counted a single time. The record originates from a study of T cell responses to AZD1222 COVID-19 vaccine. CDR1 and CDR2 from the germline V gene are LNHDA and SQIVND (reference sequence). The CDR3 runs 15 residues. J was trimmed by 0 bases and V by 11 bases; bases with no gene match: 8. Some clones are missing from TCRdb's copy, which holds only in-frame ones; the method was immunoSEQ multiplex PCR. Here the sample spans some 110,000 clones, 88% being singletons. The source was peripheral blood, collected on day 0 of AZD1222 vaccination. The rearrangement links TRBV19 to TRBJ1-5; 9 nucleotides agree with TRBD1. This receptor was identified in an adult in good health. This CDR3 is CASQDRGYSNQPQHF. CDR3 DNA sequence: TGTGCCTCACAGGACAGGGGATATAGCAATCAGCCCCAGCATTTT.